This is a list of T cell receptor beta chains from one sample in a study of shared clonotypes between healthy human individuals. Clones were read by immunoSEQ multiplex PCR, and TCRdb kept only the in-frame ones, dropping some. The sample has about 690,000 clones; 90% are singletons. Sequencing was performed on memory CD8+ T cells from PBMCs. Source of these receptors: a man aged 18-30 years in good health. Some clones in this sample may be carry-over from other donors' samples. CDR3s include the opening cysteine and the closing phenylalanine or tryptophan. D genes are given only for firm matches. Only some rows state a clone size, as once, few, many or a class for expanded clones.

>TRBV7-9|TRBJ2-1|-|-
CASSSTGGEQFF
TGTGCCAGCAGCTCCACGGGTGGTGAGCAGTTCTTC
>TRBV11-2|TRBJ2-7|-|-
CASSQGPEQYF
TGTGCCAGCAGCCAAGGCCCCGAGCAGTACTTC
>TRBV7-9|TRBJ2-3|-|-
CASSLGSRRTDTQYF
TGTGCCAGCAGCTTAGGGTCGCGGCGCACAGATACGCAGTATTTT
>TRBV27|TRBJ2-7|-|-
CASSFGSAYEQYF
TGTGCCAGCAGTTTTGGCTCCGCCTACGAGCAGTACTTC
>TRBV5-6|TRBJ2-1|-|-
CASSGGTANEQFF
TGTGCCAGCAGCGGTGGGACGGCCAATGAGCAGTTCTTC
>TRBV11-2|TRBJ2-2|TRBD2|-
CASRPGLAGNTGELFF
TGTGCCAGCAGACCCGGCCTAGCGGGGAACACCGGGGAGCTGTTTTTT
>TRBV4-1|TRBJ1-2|-|-
CASSPPGLGRGYTF
TGCGCCAGCAGCCCACCGGGCCTCGGTCGGGGCTACACCTTC
>TRBV6-1|TRBJ1-1|TRBD1|-
CASRQGNTEAFF
TGTGCCAGCCGACAGGGGAACACTGAAGCTTTCTTT
>TRBV29-1|TRBJ2-3|TRBD2|-
CSAFDVSGMTDTQYF
TGCAGCGCTTTTGACGTTAGCGGGATGACAGATACGCAGTATTTT
>TRBV13|TRBJ1-5|-|-
CASSAAGVSNQPQHF
TGTGCCAGCAGCGCGGCAGGGGTTAGCAATCAGCCCCAGCATTTT
>TRBV11-2|TRBJ2-2|-|few
CASTLNTGELFF
TGTGCCAGCACGCTGAACACCGGGGAGCTGTTTTTT
>TRBV28|TRBJ1-1|-|-
CASSFGIGEGTEAFF
TGTGCCAGCAGTTTCGGGATAGGGGAGGGGACTGAAGCTTTCTTT
>TRBV5-1|TRBJ2-7|-|once
CASGLGWDEQYF
TGCGCCAGCGGGCTGGGTTGGGACGAGCAGTACTTC
>TRBV19|TRBJ2-4|TRBD1|-
CASSGTGGENIQYF
TGTGCCAGTAGTGGGACAGGGGGCGAAAACATTCAGTACTTC
>TRBV9|TRBJ2-2|-|-
CASSASERTGELFF
TGTGCCAGCAGCGCCTCGGAAAGAACCGGGGAGCTGTTTTTT
>TRBV2|TRBJ2-7|-|-
CASSGAPHEQYF
TGTGCCAGCAGTGGGGCACCCCACGAGCAGTACTTC
>TRBV11-3|TRBJ2-5|-|-
CASSLGRTLEETQYF
TGTGCCAGCAGCCTGGGGCGGACTCTAGAAGAGACCCAGTACTTC
>TRBV27|TRBJ1-5|-|few
CASSSSPNQPQHF
TGTGCCAGCAGCTCCAGCCCAAATCAGCCCCAGCATTTT
>TRBV6-1|TRBJ2-3|-|-
CASSTPLADTQYF
TGTGCCAGCAGTACCCCGTTAGCAGATACGCAGTATTTT
>TRBV29-1|TRBJ2-1|TRBD2|-
CSASSGFPLYNEQFF
TGCAGCGCTTCTAGCGGGTTTCCCCTCTACAATGAGCAGTTCTTC
>TRBV7-9|TRBJ1-2|-|once
CASSSTRTVPANYGYTF
TGTGCCAGCAGCTCGACAAGAACAGTCCCAGCTAACTATGGCTACACCTTC
>TRBV10-3|TRBJ2-3|-|once
CAISELSTDTQYF
TGTGCCATCAGTGAGCTGAGCACAGATACGCAGTATTTT
>TRBV19|TRBJ2-7|-|-
CASSIGFQKYF
TGTGCCAGTAGTATAGGGTTTCAGAAGTACTTC
>TRBV10-3|TRBJ1-1|TRBD1|-
CAISESTGGITEAFF
TGTGCCATCAGTGAAAGTACAGGGGGAATCACTGAAGCTTTCTTT
>TRBV19|TRBJ2-7|TRBD1|-
CASSLEGQVSSYEQYF
TGTGCCAGTAGCCTCGAGGGACAGGTGAGCTCCTACGAGCAGTACTTC
>TRBV28|TRBJ2-5|-|once
CASSFLRAQETQYF
TGTGCCAGCAGTTTCCTCCGGGCTCAGGAGACCCAGTACTTC
>TRBV27|TRBJ2-3|-|-
CASSFRGSTDTQYF
TGTGCCAGCAGTTTTAGAGGGAGCACAGATACGCAGTATTTT
>TRBV4-3|TRBJ2-2|TRBD1|-
CASSQDHRGHTGELFF
TGCGCCAGCAGCCAGGACCACAGGGGGCACACCGGGGAGCTGTTTTTT
>TRBV7-7|TRBJ2-5|TRBD1|-
CASSPAGQGRETQYF
TGTGCCAGCAGCCCAGCCGGACAGGGAAGAGAGACCCAGTACTTC
>TRBV27|TRBJ2-1|TRBD2|-
CASSLFVGTSGYNEQFF
TGTGCCAGCAGTTTATTCGTCGGGACTAGCGGCTACAATGAGCAGTTCTTC
>TRBV7-2|TRBJ2-3|-|-
CASSLARRDGVSTDTQYF
TGTGCCAGCAGCTTAGCGCGGCGGGACGGAGTGAGCACAGATACGCAGTATTTT
>TRBV5-5|TRBJ2-7|-|-
CASSLAVVRVTYEQYF
TGTGCCAGCAGCTTGGCCGTGGTTAGGGTTACCTACGAGCAGTACTTC
>TRBV6-6|TRBJ1-1|-|-
CASSNGGGSTEAFF
TGTGCCAGCTCAAACGGGGGAGGTAGCACTGAAGCTTTCTTT
>TRBV28|TRBJ2-5|-|-
CASRAGVRETQYF
TGTGCCAGCAGGGCAGGGGTCCGAGAGACCCAGTACTTC
>TRBV18|TRBJ2-5|-|-
CASSPSVGGETQYF
TGTGCCAGCTCACCGTCAGTGGGGGGAGAGACCCAGTACTTC
>TRBV7-2|TRBJ2-5|-|once
CASSLSPDQETQYF
TGTGCCAGCAGCTTATCCCCCGACCAAGAGACCCAGTACTTC
>TRBV5-1|TRBJ2-4|-|-
CASRKALAKNIQYF
TGCGCCAGCCGTAAAGCTCTAGCCAAAAACATTCAGTACTTC
>TRBV30|TRBJ1-1|-|few
CAWYWGTEAFF
TGTGCCTGGTATTGGGGCACTGAAGCTTTCTTT
>TRBV15|TRBJ1-2|TRBD1|-
CATSREETGNIYGYTF
TGTGCCACCAGCAGAGAAGAGACAGGGAACATCTATGGCTACACCTTC
>TRBV6-6|TRBJ2-7|-|-
CASSYGSTYEQYF
TGTGCCAGCAGTTATGGCTCCACCTACGAGCAGTACTTC
>TRBV4-2|TRBJ2-7|TRBD1|-
CASSLGQRDFEQYF
TGTGCCAGCAGCCTGGGACAGAGAGATTTTGAGCAGTACTTC
>TRBV9|TRBJ2-7|TRBD2|-
CASSVAGLLDYEQYF
TGTGCCAGCAGCGTAGCGGGACTATTAGACTACGAGCAGTACTTC
>TRBV7-2|TRBJ2-4|TRBD2|-
CASSPRLAGGGRDIQYF
TGTGCCAGCAGCCCTAGACTAGCGGGTGGAGGGAGGGACATTCAGTACTTC
>TRBV5-4|TRBJ2-3|-|-
CASSLYGHTGTFTDTQYF
TGTGCCAGCAGCTTATATGGACATACCGGAACCTTCACAGATACGCAGTATTTT
>TRBV28|TRBJ2-7|TRBD1|-
CASSFQGGPYEQYF
TGTGCCAGCAGTTTCCAAGGGGGCCCCTACGAGCAGTACTTC
>TRBV7-9|TRBJ1-4|-|-
CASSSTQPTEEKLFF
TGTGCCAGCAGCTCAACGCAACCGACGGAGGAAAAACTGTTTTTT
>TRBV27|TRBJ2-3|TRBD2|-
CASSRTGLAPMGDTQYF
TGTGCCAGCAGCCGGACCGGACTAGCCCCTATGGGGGATACGCAGTATTTT
>TRBV4-1|TRBJ2-7|-|-
CASSQDPFSGGAYEQYF
TGCGCCAGCAGCCAAGATCCTTTCTCGGGTGGGGCTTACGAGCAGTACTTC
>TRBV7-8|TRBJ2-1|-|-
CASSPAGADNEQFF
TGTGCCAGCAGTCCCGCCGGGGCGGACAATGAGCAGTTCTTC
>TRBV4-3|TRBJ2-5|-|-
CASTLVGGQVETQYF
TGCGCCAGCACCCTGGTTGGGGGTCAGGTAGAGACCCAGTACTTC
>TRBV2|TRBJ2-3|TRBD2|-
CASSGLAGEAPDTQYF
TGTGCCAGCAGTGGACTAGCGGGAGAGGCGCCAGATACGCAGTATTTT
>TRBV14|TRBJ2-1|TRBD2|-
CASSQSGRASYEQFF
TGTGCCAGCAGCCAGAGCGGGAGGGCCTCCTATGAGCAGTTCTTC
>TRBV4-1|TRBJ2-5|TRBD1|-
CASSQDAGGWETQYF
TGCGCCAGCAGCCAAGATGCAGGGGGCTGGGAGACCCAGTACTTC
>TRBV7-8|TRBJ1-4|-|-
CASSFDGRMDEKLFF
TGTGCCAGCAGCTTCGACGGGAGGATGGACGAAAAACTGTTTTTT
>TRBV7-9|TRBJ2-5|TRBD1|-
CASSLGDSYRQETQYF
TGTGCCAGCAGCTTAGGGGACAGCTATAGACAAGAGACCCAGTACTTC
>TRBV19|TRBJ2-7|TRBD2|-
CASSIAGGLVSYEQYF
TGTGCCAGTAGTATAGCCGGGGGGTTGGTCTCCTACGAGCAGTACTTC
>TRBV29-1|TRBJ2-7|-|-
CSVGVRTYEQYF
TGCAGCGTTGGGGTCAGAACCTACGAGCAGTACTTC
>TRBV7-7|TRBJ2-2|-|-
CASTPSGPARQNTGELFF
TGTGCCAGCACACCCTCGGGGCCCGCCAGGCAGAACACCGGGGAGCTGTTTTTT
>TRBV7-9|TRBJ1-1|-|-
CASSPLFLNTEAFF
TGTGCCAGCAGCCCTCTTTTCCTGAACACTGAAGCTTTCTTT
>TRBV27|TRBJ2-7|-|-
CASHGINSYEQYF
TGTGCCAGCCATGGTATCAACTCCTACGAGCAGTACTTC